This T cell receptor beta chain was captured in a study of sequential checkpoint blockade in melanoma. Data came from immunoSEQ multiplex PCR; TCRdb stores just in-frame clones and leaves some out. The data contain about 40,000 clones, approximately 90% of them seen just once; the ten biggest clones take up more than 10%. This clone is labeled medium-sized. The CDR3 loop spans 12 amino acids. CDR1 and CDR2 from the germline V gene are LGHNA and YNFKEQ. The V gene lost 1 base and the J gene lost 6 bases, with 6 bases spanning the gap. Treatment indicated: randomized to nivolumab then ipilimumab (arm A) or the reverse (arm B). Sorted cells were live CD3+CD8+, lacking CD19 and CD56, from PBMCs.

The receptor's source is a human donor with melanoma. The V call is TRBV4-2, the J call TRBJ1-2; weak D call: TRBD1 (6 bases). Sequencing was performed on CD8+ T cells sorted from blood (inferred from file names), taken from a patient given nivolumab and ipilimumab in sequence. CDR3 amino acids: CASSQAGDGYTF. The CDR3 bases are TGTGCCAGCAGCCAAGCAGGGGATGGCTACACCTTC.